This T cell receptor beta chain derives from a study of blood T cell repertoires in COVID-19 (dated by TCRdb to 2018 to 2020). In terms of the full investigation: Collaborator samples came from the United States, Italy and Spain and covered acute and convalescent phases of COVID-19. Nearly every sample came with metadata listing a de-identified subject ID, COVID-19 status, age in years and sex. A freely available public database, intended as a resource for researchers studying the immune response to SARS-CoV-2, is where the repertoires were released. Subjects who had been exposed to COVID-19, were actively infected with it, or had recovered from it provided the deeply sampled blood TCRbeta repertoires that made up the dataset. Where HLA class I and class II types were available, the types were taken from metadata supplied by the sample provider, not from assay-based typing. Samples were obtained from the ongoing ImmuneRACE study (first 160 participants) and from over a thousand subjects provided by 6 global collaborators. The prospective study material was composed of cDNA or gDNA derived from T cells, B-cell-depleted T cells, or PBMCs. The research as a whole found: The amount of clinical and demographic metadata varied by source and participant and was provided uncurated.

The immunoSEQ Assay, a bias-controlled multiplex PCR, was used to amplify TCRbeta CDR3 regions from genomic DNA. Processing in the source paper ran as follows. Nucleated cell counts per sample were estimated from amplification of reference gene primers within the assay. To quantify the absolute abundance of each unique TCRbeta CDR3 rearrangement, sequence reads were collapsed and filtered. For each sample, productive Simpson clonality was calculated as the square root of Simpson's diversity index over productive rearrangements. Not all clones reach the TCRdb copy of this immuneACCESS table, which keeps in-frame sequences only. Checked studies attribute under half of the gap to unresolved V genes and leave the rest unexplained. Clone size and the V and J calls come from that table; the DNA yielded D and trimming. This sample holds around 250,000 clones; approximately 81% were observed only once. The ten largest clones capture roughly 3% of the sample.

This clone was observed once. Its cognate antigen has yet to be identified. Within one base of it there is no much larger clone, and no base qualities were kept. The germline V gene (reference sequence) provides CDR1 GTSNPN and CDR2 SVGIG. Trimming costs V 0 bases and J 1 base, and their ends lie 6 bases apart. The CDR3 sequence holds 13 residues, the cysteine and phenylalanine included. CDR3 DNA only is kept here, 39 bases in frame from base 1. Each collaborating institution followed its own protocols to collect whole blood in K2EDTA tubes. For TCRbeta analysis, collaborators shipped samples in one of three forms: frozen whole blood, isolated PBMCs, or DNA extracted from either of those sample types.

This chain is built from TRBV30 and TRBJ1-2; the D gene is perhaps TRBD1, from 5 matching bases. Specimen: peripheral blood. The receptor comes from a woman in her late teens or twenties with acute or convalescent COVID-19. The sequenced DNA is TGTGCCTGGAGTGTACAGGATAACTATGGCTACACCTTC. Its coded protein is CAWSVQDNYGYTF.